A selection of T cell receptor beta chains follows, all from one sample in a study of shared clonotypes between healthy human individuals. The protocol was immunoSEQ multiplex PCR, while the TCRdb copy is restricted to in-frame clones and leaves out a portion. The table lists about 1.5 million clones, under 99% of them singletons. The specimen was naive CD4+ T cells sorted from blood. Receptors originate from a man aged 25 to 40 in good health. Both conserved end residues are part of each CDR3. Each record gives: J gene, clone size, D gene, V gene, CDR3 DNA, CDR3 protein. The D gene is left open where the match is weak. Not every row has a clone size; where given, it reads once, few, many or a size class.

j_call: TRBJ2-5; clone_size: .; d_call: TRBD2; v_call: TRBV18; cdr3_nt: TGTGCCAGCTCACCAAAGGGAGGGGAGACCCAGTACTTC; cdr3_aa: CASSPKGGETQYF
j_call: TRBJ2-1; clone_size: .; d_call: TRBD1; v_call: TRBV4-3; cdr3_nt: TGCGCCAGCAGCCAAGTAGGGACAGGGACTAATGAGCAGTTCTTC; cdr3_aa: CASSQVGTGTNEQFF
j_call: TRBJ1-1; clone_size: .; d_call: .; v_call: TRBV6-5; cdr3_nt: TGTGCCAGCAGTTACGCACGGGAGGTTAACACTGAAGCTTTCTTT; cdr3_aa: CASSYAREVNTEAFF
j_call: TRBJ2-7; clone_size: .; d_call: .; v_call: TRBV7-9; cdr3_nt: TGTGCCAGCAGCTTACTCCCCTCGGAATCCTACGAGCAGTACTTC; cdr3_aa: CASSLLPSESYEQYF
j_call: TRBJ2-1; clone_size: .; d_call: .; v_call: TRBV19; cdr3_nt: TGTGCCAGTAGTATTCGGGGACCATCCCACAATGAGCAGTTCTTC; cdr3_aa: CASSIRGPSHNEQFF
j_call: TRBJ1-5; clone_size: .; d_call: .; v_call: TRBV28; cdr3_nt: TGTGCCAGCTCGACCCAGGTTAGCAATCAGCCCCAGCATTTT; cdr3_aa: CASSTQVSNQPQHF
j_call: TRBJ2-7; clone_size: .; d_call: TRBD2; v_call: TRBV9; cdr3_nt: TGTGCCAGCAGCGTAGGGACTAGCAAACTTGGCGAGCAGTACTTC; cdr3_aa: CASSVGTSKLGEQYF
j_call: TRBJ2-1; clone_size: .; d_call: TRBD2; v_call: TRBV7-9; cdr3_nt: TGTGCCAGCAGCTTAGAACTAGCGGGACCCAATGAGCAGTTCTTC; cdr3_aa: CASSLELAGPNEQFF
j_call: TRBJ2-1; clone_size: .; d_call: TRBD2; v_call: TRBV18; cdr3_nt: TGTGCCAGCTCAACACAAAGAGGACTAGCCCACTACAATGAGCAGTTCTTC; cdr3_aa: CASSTQRGLAHYNEQFF
j_call: TRBJ1-5; clone_size: .; d_call: .; v_call: TRBV2; cdr3_nt: TGTGCCAGTAAGCCGGACAGCGCTGACAATCAGCCCCAGCATTTT; cdr3_aa: CASKPDSADNQPQHF
j_call: TRBJ1-3; clone_size: .; d_call: .; v_call: TRBV10-3; cdr3_nt: TGTGCCATCAGTGAGGGCAGGAGCTCTGGAAACACCATATATTTT; cdr3_aa: CAISEGRSSGNTIYF
j_call: TRBJ2-7; clone_size: .; d_call: .; v_call: TRBV2; cdr3_nt: TGTGCCAGCAGAAGGGCGGAAGCAGACCCCTACGAGCAGTACTTC; cdr3_aa: CASRRAEADPYEQYF
j_call: TRBJ1-1; clone_size: .; d_call: .; v_call: TRBV27; cdr3_nt: TGTGCCAGCAGTCCCAGACGGGGCATTGAAGCTTTCTTT; cdr3_aa: CASSPRRGIEAFF
j_call: TRBJ2-1; clone_size: .; d_call: .; v_call: TRBV11-2; cdr3_nt: TGTGCCAGCAGCCTAGACAGAATCAACGAGCAGTTCTTC; cdr3_aa: CASSLDRINEQFF
j_call: TRBJ2-7; clone_size: .; d_call: .; v_call: TRBV5-6; cdr3_nt: TGTGCCAGCAGCTTGAACAGGGCATCGCATACCAACGAGCAGTACTTC; cdr3_aa: CASSLNRASHTNEQYF
j_call: TRBJ2-7; clone_size: .; d_call: TRBD2; v_call: TRBV10-3; cdr3_nt: TGTGCCAGTAGCGGGAGGAACTACGAGCAGTACTTC; cdr3_aa: CASSGRNYEQYF
j_call: TRBJ2-1; clone_size: .; d_call: .; v_call: TRBV6-1; cdr3_nt: TGTGCCAGCAGTGGTCTGACTAACAATGAGCAGTTCTTC; cdr3_aa: CASSGLTNNEQFF
j_call: TRBJ2-7; clone_size: .; d_call: .; v_call: TRBV18; cdr3_nt: TGTGCCAGCTCACCACCACGGGTGTACGAGCAGTACTTC; cdr3_aa: CASSPPRVYEQYF
j_call: TRBJ2-7; clone_size: .; d_call: .; v_call: TRBV28; cdr3_nt: TGTGCCAGCAGTTTACTGGGCGAGCAGTACTTC; cdr3_aa: CASSLLGEQYF
j_call: TRBJ2-2; clone_size: .; d_call: TRBD2; v_call: TRBV6-4; cdr3_nt: TGTGCCAGCTCCCGAACTAGCGGGACGAACACCGGGGAGCTGTTTTTT; cdr3_aa: CASSRTSGTNTGELFF
j_call: TRBJ2-3; clone_size: once; d_call: TRBD2; v_call: TRBV27; cdr3_nt: TGTGCCAGCAGTTTATCCCCCCCGGGCAAGCGGGAGGTATGGACAGATACGCAGTATTTT; cdr3_aa: CASSLSPPGKREVWTDTQYF
j_call: TRBJ2-2; clone_size: .; d_call: TRBD2; v_call: TRBV28; cdr3_nt: TGTGCCAGCAGAAGGACTAGCGGGATGAACACCGGGGAGCTGTTTTTT; cdr3_aa: CASRRTSGMNTGELFF
j_call: TRBJ2-6; clone_size: .; d_call: .; v_call: TRBV5-1; cdr3_nt: TGCGCCAGCAGCTTTACTGGGGCCAACGTCCTGACTTTC; cdr3_aa: CASSFTGANVLTF
j_call: TRBJ2-6; clone_size: .; d_call: TRBD1; v_call: TRBV7-9; cdr3_nt: TGTGCCAAGGGACAGGGGAGCTCTGGGGCCAACGTCCTGACTTTC; cdr3_aa: CAKGQGSSGANVLTF
j_call: TRBJ2-7; clone_size: once; d_call: .; v_call: TRBV11-2; cdr3_nt: TGTGCCAGCAGGTCCCTGCGGGACGGTAGCTCCTACGAGCAGTACTTC; cdr3_aa: CASRSLRDGSSYEQYF
j_call: TRBJ2-7; clone_size: .; d_call: .; v_call: TRBV19; cdr3_nt: TGTGCCAGTAGTAGACACTCAGGCTACGAGCAGTACTTC; cdr3_aa: CASSRHSGYEQYF
j_call: TRBJ1-5; clone_size: .; d_call: .; v_call: TRBV28; cdr3_nt: TGTGCCAGCAGCAGACAGGAACCGGGGCAGCCCCAGCATTTT; cdr3_aa: CASSRQEPGQPQHF
j_call: TRBJ2-3; clone_size: .; d_call: .; v_call: TRBV5-1; cdr3_nt: TGCGCCAGCAGCTTGGAACTAAGCACAGATACGCAGTATTTT; cdr3_aa: CASSLELSTDTQYF
j_call: TRBJ2-5; clone_size: .; d_call: .; v_call: TRBV11-2; cdr3_nt: TGTGCCAGCAGCTTAGATCTGGGGGAGACCCAGTACTTC; cdr3_aa: CASSLDLGETQYF
j_call: TRBJ1-2; clone_size: .; d_call: .; v_call: TRBV7-2; cdr3_nt: TGTGCCAGCAGCTTAGAGCGGGGGCAGGGCTATGGCTACACCTTC; cdr3_aa: CASSLERGQGYGYTF
j_call: TRBJ2-3; clone_size: .; d_call: .; v_call: TRBV7-2; cdr3_nt: TGTGCCAGCAGCTTAGACAGGGTTGGTACGCAGTATTTT; cdr3_aa: CASSLDRVGTQYF
j_call: TRBJ2-5; clone_size: .; d_call: .; v_call: TRBV6-6; cdr3_nt: TGTGCCAGCAGTTACCGGCAGGGAGAGACCCAGTACTTC; cdr3_aa: CASSYRQGETQYF
j_call: TRBJ1-3; clone_size: .; d_call: .; v_call: TRBV7-6; cdr3_nt: TGTGCCAGCACCGTCAACCCGACAGGTCTAGGGGGAAACACCATATATTTT; cdr3_aa: CASTVNPTGLGGNTIYF
j_call: TRBJ2-7; clone_size: .; d_call: .; v_call: TRBV5-6; cdr3_nt: TGTGCCAGCAGCTTGGCCTCGGGGGAGCAGTACTTC; cdr3_aa: CASSLASGEQYF
j_call: TRBJ1-5; clone_size: .; d_call: TRBD1; v_call: TRBV28; cdr3_nt: TGTGCCAGCAGTGAAGGGACAGGGAATCAGCCCCAGCATTTT; cdr3_aa: CASSEGTGNQPQHF
j_call: TRBJ1-1; clone_size: .; d_call: .; v_call: TRBV28; cdr3_nt: TGTGCCATCAGAGCTGAACAGGCGATGAACACTGAAGCTTTCTTT; cdr3_aa: CAIRAEQAMNTEAFF
j_call: TRBJ2-3; clone_size: .; d_call: .; v_call: TRBV5-1; cdr3_nt: TGCGCCAGCAGCGGATCCGGGAGTTACGATACGCAGTATTTT; cdr3_aa: CASSGSGSYDTQYF
j_call: TRBJ1-1; clone_size: .; d_call: TRBD1; v_call: TRBV7-9; cdr3_nt: TGTGCCAGCAGCCCATATGACCGGGACAGGGGGCTCCACACTGAAGCTTTCTTT; cdr3_aa: CASSPYDRDRGLHTEAFF
j_call: TRBJ2-5; clone_size: .; d_call: .; v_call: TRBV5-4; cdr3_nt: TGTGCCAGCAGCCCCCTTGGTAGAACCCAAGAGACCCAGTACTTC; cdr3_aa: CASSPLGRTQETQYF
j_call: TRBJ2-7; clone_size: .; d_call: .; v_call: TRBV18; cdr3_nt: TGTGCCAGCTCCGAGCGAGGGCCTGCGACCGAGCAGTACTTC; cdr3_aa: CASSERGPATEQYF
j_call: TRBJ2-1; clone_size: .; d_call: TRBD1; v_call: TRBV5-4; cdr3_nt: TGTGCCAGCAGCCCTGACAGGGGGACCTACAATGAGCAGTTCTTC; cdr3_aa: CASSPDRGTYNEQFF
j_call: TRBJ2-1; clone_size: .; d_call: TRBD2; v_call: TRBV11-2; cdr3_nt: TGTGCCAGCAGCCCCGGGACTAGCGGGAGGGCCCTGAACAATGAGCAGTTCTTC; cdr3_aa: CASSPGTSGRALNNEQFF
j_call: TRBJ1-4; clone_size: .; d_call: TRBD1; v_call: TRBV18; cdr3_nt: TGTGCCAGCTCACCCAGGGGGGCTAATGAAAAACTGTTTTTT; cdr3_aa: CASSPRGANEKLFF
j_call: TRBJ2-7; clone_size: .; d_call: TRBD2; v_call: TRBV5-4; cdr3_nt: TGTGCCAGCAGCCCGGGACTAGCGTACTACGAGCAGTACTTC; cdr3_aa: CASSPGLAYYEQYF
j_call: TRBJ2-3; clone_size: .; d_call: .; v_call: TRBV27; cdr3_nt: TGTGCCAGCGGCTCACTTCGGGGTACGCAGTATTTT; cdr3_aa: CASGSLRGTQYF
j_call: TRBJ2-1; clone_size: .; d_call: TRBD2; v_call: TRBV7-3; cdr3_nt: TGTGCCAGCAGCTTAACGGGACTAGCGAGTGAGCAGTTCTTC; cdr3_aa: CASSLTGLASEQFF
j_call: TRBJ2-7; clone_size: .; d_call: TRBD2; v_call: TRBV28; cdr3_nt: TGTGCCAGCAGATTAGCGGGAGGGTTGGGAGAGCAGTACTTC; cdr3_aa: CASRLAGGLGEQYF
j_call: TRBJ1-2; clone_size: once; d_call: TRBD1; v_call: TRBV5-6; cdr3_nt: TGTGCCAGCAGCTTTATGCAAGGGGGCGCTCCTATCTATGGCTACACCTTC; cdr3_aa: CASSFMQGGAPIYGYTF
j_call: TRBJ2-7; clone_size: .; d_call: .; v_call: TRBV27; cdr3_nt: TGTGCCAGCAGACAAAGCTTTAGCCCCCCTCTCTACGAGCAGTACTTC; cdr3_aa: CASRQSFSPPLYEQYF
j_call: TRBJ2-1; clone_size: .; d_call: TRBD2; v_call: TRBV4-3; cdr3_nt: TGCGCCAGCAGCCAAAACCCCGGGACTAGCGGTTTCTTC; cdr3_aa: CASSQNPGTSGFF
j_call: TRBJ1-5; clone_size: .; d_call: .; v_call: TRBV29-1; cdr3_nt: TGCAGCGTTCAGGGGCAGAGCAATCAGCCCCAGCATTTT; cdr3_aa: CSVQGQSNQPQHF
j_call: TRBJ2-1; clone_size: .; d_call: .; v_call: TRBV5-1; cdr3_nt: TGCGCCAGCAGCTTACGCGAGGGGATCCCCTCCTACAATGAGCAGTTCTTC; cdr3_aa: CASSLREGIPSYNEQFF
j_call: TRBJ2-3; clone_size: .; d_call: TRBD1; v_call: TRBV9; cdr3_nt: TGTGCCAGCAGCGTAAGAGCCGGGACAGCCCTCATCACAGATACGCAGTATTTT; cdr3_aa: CASSVRAGTALITDTQYF
j_call: TRBJ2-7; clone_size: .; d_call: .; v_call: TRBV18; cdr3_nt: TGTGCCAGCTCACCACCGGTCAGATCCTACGAGCAGTACTTC; cdr3_aa: CASSPPVRSYEQYF
j_call: TRBJ1-1; clone_size: .; d_call: TRBD1; v_call: TRBV27; cdr3_nt: TGTGCCAGCAGTTTCGACAGGGGTGGGACTGAAGCTTTCTTT; cdr3_aa: CASSFDRGGTEAFF